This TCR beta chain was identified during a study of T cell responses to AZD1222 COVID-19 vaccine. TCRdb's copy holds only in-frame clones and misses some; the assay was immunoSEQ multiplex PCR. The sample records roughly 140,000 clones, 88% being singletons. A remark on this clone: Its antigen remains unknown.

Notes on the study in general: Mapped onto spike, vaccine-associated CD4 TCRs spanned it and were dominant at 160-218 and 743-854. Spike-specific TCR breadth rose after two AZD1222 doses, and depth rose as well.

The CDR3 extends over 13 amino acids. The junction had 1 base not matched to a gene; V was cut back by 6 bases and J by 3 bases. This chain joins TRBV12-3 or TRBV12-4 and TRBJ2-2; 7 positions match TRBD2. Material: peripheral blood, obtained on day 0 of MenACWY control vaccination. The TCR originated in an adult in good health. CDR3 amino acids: CASRAGDTGELFF. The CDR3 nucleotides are TGTGCCAGCAGGGCGGGAGACACCGGGGAGCTGTTTTTT.